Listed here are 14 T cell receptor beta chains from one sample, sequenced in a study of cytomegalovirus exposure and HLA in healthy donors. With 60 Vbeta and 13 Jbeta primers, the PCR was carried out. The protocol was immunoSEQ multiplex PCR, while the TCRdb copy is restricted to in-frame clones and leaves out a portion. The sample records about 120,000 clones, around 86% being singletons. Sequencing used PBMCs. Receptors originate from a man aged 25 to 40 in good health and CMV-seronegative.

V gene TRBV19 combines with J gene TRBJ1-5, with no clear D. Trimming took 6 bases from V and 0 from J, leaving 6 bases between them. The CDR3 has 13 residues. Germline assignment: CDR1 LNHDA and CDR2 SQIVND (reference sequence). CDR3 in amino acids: CASSRSSNQPQHF. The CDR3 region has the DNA TGTGCCAGTAGCCGGAGTAGCAATCAGCCCCAGCATTTT. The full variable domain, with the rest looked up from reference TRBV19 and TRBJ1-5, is DGGITQSPKYLFRKEGQNVTLSCEQNLNHDAMYWYRQDPGQGLRLIYYSQIVNDFQKGDIAEGYSVSREKKESFPLTVTSAQKNPTAFYLCASSRSSNQPQHFGDGTRLSIL.

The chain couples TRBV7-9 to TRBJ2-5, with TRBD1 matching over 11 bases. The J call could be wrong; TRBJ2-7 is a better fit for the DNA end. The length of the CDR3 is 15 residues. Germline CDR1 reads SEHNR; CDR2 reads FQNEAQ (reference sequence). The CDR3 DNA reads TGTGCCAGCCACCCGACCGGACAGGGGGCCACCGAGCAGTACTTC. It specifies CASHPTGQGATEQYF.

This chain's CDR3 is CASSGGQGYNSPLHF. The CDR3 DNA reads as TGTGCCAGCAGCGGGGGACAGGGGTATAATTCACCCCTCCACTTT. This chain links TRBV7-9 with TRBJ1-6; 10 positions match TRBD1. The germline CDR1 and CDR2 sequences are SEHNR and FQNEAQ (reference sequence). The CDR3 has 15 residues. V trimming: 5 bases; J trimming: 4 bases; junction bases outside the gene matches: 2. Using reference TRBV7-9 and TRBJ1-6 for the parts outside the CDR3, the full variable domain is DTGVSQNPRHKITKRGQNVTFRCDPISEHNRLYWYRQTLGQGPEFLTYFQNEAQLEKSRLLSDRFSAERPKGSFSTLEIQRTEQGDSAMYLCASSGGQGYNSPLHFGNGTRLTVT.

The CDR3, as DNA: TGTGCCAGCAGTGCGGGACTAGCGGGGGAGCAGTACTTC. This encodes CASSAGLAGEQYF. The chain carries TRBV28 and TRBJ2-7, with 13 bases matching TRBD2. CDR1 is MDHEN, CDR2 SYDVKM, per germline. The CDR3 is 13 residues long. V gave up 5 bases and J gave up 7 bases; unmatched junction bases: 2.

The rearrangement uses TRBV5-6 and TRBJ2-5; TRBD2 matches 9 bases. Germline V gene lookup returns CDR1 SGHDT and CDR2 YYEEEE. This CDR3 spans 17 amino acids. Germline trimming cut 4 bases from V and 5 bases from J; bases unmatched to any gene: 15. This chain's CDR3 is CASSAEGSGGPWETQYF. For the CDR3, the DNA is TGTGCCAGCAGCGCGGAGGGTAGCGGGGGCCCATGGGAGACCCAGTACTTC.

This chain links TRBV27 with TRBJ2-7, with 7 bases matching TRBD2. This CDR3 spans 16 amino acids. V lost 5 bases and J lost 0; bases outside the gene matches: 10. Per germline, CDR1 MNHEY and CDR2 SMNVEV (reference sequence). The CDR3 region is CASSLNAGVYSYEQYF. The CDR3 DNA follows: TGTGCCAGCAGTCTTAACGCGGGAGTGTACTCCTACGAGCAGTACTTC.

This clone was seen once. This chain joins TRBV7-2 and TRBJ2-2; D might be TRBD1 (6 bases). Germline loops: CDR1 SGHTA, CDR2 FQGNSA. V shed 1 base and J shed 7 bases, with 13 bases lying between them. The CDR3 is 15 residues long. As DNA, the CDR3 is TGTGCCAGCAGCTTAGTACTCTGGACAGACGGGGAGCTGTTTTTT. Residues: CASSLVLWTDGELFF.

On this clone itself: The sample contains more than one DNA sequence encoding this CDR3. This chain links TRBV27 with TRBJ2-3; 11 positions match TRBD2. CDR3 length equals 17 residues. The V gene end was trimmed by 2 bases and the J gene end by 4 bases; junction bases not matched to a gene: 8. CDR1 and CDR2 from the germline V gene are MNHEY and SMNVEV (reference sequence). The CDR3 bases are TGTGCCAGCAGTTTAAACCGGCTAGCGGGGGGAGCAGATACGCAGTATTTT. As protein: CASSLNRLAGGADTQYF.

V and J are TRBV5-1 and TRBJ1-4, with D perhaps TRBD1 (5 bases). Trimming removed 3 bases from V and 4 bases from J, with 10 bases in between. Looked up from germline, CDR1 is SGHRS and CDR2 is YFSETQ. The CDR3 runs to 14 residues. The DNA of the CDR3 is TGCGCCAGCAGCTCGGGACTGATTAATGAAAAACTGTTTTTT. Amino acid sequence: CASSSGLINEKLFF.

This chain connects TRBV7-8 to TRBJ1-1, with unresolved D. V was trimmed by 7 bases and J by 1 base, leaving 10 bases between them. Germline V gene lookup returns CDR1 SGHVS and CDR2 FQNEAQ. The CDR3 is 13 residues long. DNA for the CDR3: TGTGCCAGCAACTGGGGAGGGAACACTGAAGCTTTCTTT. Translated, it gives CASNWGGNTEAFF.

The CDR3 sequence: CASSRTEGKVPQHF. CDR3 nucleotides: TGCGCCAGCAGCCGAACCGAGGGAAAGGTACCCCAGCATTTT. V and J are TRBV4-3 and TRBJ1-5; D call uncertain. Trimming pared 4 bases from V and 10 bases from J, leaving 17 bases between. Germline values: CDR1 LGHNA, CDR2 YSLEER. This CDR3 spans 14 amino acids.

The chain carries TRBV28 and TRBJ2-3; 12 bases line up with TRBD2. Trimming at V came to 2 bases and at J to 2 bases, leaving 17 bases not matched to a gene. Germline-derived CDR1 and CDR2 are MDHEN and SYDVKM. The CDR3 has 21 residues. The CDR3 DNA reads TGTGCCAGCAGTTTAGCCACTAGCGGGGGGCCCCACGGAGATCCCACAGATACGCAGTATTTT. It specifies CASSLATSGGPHGDPTDTQYF. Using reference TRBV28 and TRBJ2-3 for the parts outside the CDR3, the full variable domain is DVKVTQSSRYLVKRTGEKVFLECVQDMDHENMFWYRQDPGLGLRLIYFSYDVKMKEKGDIPEGYSVSREKKERFSLILESASTNQTSMYLCASSLATSGGPHGDPTDTQYFGPGTRLTVL.

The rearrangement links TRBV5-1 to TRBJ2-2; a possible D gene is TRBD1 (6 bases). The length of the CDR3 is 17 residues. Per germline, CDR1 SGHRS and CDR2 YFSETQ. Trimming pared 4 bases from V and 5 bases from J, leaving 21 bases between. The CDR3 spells CASSGDPRGMVTGELFF. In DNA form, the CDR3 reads TGCGCCAGCAGCGGAGACCCCAGGGGCATGGTAACCGGGGAGCTGTTTTTT.

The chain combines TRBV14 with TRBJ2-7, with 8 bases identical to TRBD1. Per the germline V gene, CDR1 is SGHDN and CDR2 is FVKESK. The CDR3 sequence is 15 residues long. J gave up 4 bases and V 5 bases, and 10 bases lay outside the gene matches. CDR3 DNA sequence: TGTGCCAGCAGCAACGGGCAGGGGGCCTCGTACGAGCAGTACTTC. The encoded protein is CASSNGQGASYEQYF.